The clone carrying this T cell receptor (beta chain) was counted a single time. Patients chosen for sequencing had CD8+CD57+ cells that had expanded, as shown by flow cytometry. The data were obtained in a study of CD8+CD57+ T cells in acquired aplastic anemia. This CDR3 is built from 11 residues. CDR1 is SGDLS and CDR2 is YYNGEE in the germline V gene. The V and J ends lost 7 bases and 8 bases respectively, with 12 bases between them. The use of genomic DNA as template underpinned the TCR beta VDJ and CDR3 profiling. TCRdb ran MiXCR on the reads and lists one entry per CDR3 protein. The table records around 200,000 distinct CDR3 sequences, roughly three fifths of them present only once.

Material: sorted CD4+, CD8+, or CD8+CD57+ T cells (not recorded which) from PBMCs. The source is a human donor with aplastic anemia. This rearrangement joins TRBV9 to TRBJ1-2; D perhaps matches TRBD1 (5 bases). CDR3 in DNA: TGTGCCAGCGGGGCAGGGCCCGGCTACACCTTC. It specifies CASGAGPGYTF.